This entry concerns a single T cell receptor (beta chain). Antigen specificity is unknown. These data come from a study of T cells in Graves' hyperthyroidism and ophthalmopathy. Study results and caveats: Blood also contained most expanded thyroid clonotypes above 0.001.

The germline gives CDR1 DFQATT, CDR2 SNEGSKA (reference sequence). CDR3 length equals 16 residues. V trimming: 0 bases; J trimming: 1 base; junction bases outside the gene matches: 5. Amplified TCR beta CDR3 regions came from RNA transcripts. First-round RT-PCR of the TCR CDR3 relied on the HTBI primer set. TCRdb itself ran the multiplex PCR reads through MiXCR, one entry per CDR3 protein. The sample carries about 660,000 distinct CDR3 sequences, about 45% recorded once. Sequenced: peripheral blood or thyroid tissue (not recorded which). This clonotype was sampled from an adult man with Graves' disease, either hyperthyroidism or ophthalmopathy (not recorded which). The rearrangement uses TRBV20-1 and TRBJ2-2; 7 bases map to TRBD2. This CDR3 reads CSARDLAEENTGELFF. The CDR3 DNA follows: TGCAGTGCTAGAGACCTAGCGGAGGAGAACACCGGGGAGCTGTTTTTT.